The 5 T cell receptor beta chains reported below all come from one sample, sequenced in a study of metastatic and nonmetastatic thyroid tumors. Nobody among the patients had been given any treatment before thyroid surgery. From the PCR reads, TCRdb re-called clones with MiXCR. The table includes approximately 7,000 clones, 27% detected once. Sequencing was carried out using adjacent normal tissue. These receptors came from a male donor with papillary thyroid cancer or a benign thyroid nodule (not recorded which). Some clones in this sample may be carry-over from other donors' samples.

By frequency in the sample, this clone is large. This chain uses TRBV5-1 with TRBJ2-2; 11 bases are a match to TRBD2. The CDR3 runs 16 residues. Losses at the gene ends were 3 bases for V and 3 bases for J; bases not matched to a gene: 4. The germline gives CDR1 SGHRS, CDR2 YFSETQ. CDR3 in amino acids: CASSYSGRADTGELFF. DNA for the CDR3: TGCGCCAGCAGCTATAGCGGGAGGGCCGACACCGGGGAGCTGTTTTTT.

As for this clone: Germline is not matched at one junction end, which may reflect a read error. The J gene is TRBJ2-7, the V gene TRBV12-3 or TRBV12-4; tentatively, D is TRBD1 or TRBD2 (5 bases each). The CDR3 runs to 14 residues. The CDR3 coding sequence is TGTGCCAGCAGCTTAGGGCAGGGACCCTACGAGCAGTACTTC. Residues: CASSLGQGPYEQYF.

As for this clone: Relative to the germline gene, one junction end is altered; a read error may explain this. This chain connects TRBV4-3 to TRBJ1-2; the D gene is possibly TRBD1 (5 bases). In germline, CDR1 is LGHNA, CDR2 YSLEER. CDR3 length: 13 residues. The CDR3 is CASSPSRGRGYAF. The CDR3, as DNA: TGCGCCAGCAGCCCCTCGCGGGGCCGGGGCTACGCCTTC.

V is TRBV6-1 and J is TRBJ1-1, with 9 positions matching TRBD1. The CDR3 spans 14 residues. J was trimmed by 3 bases and V by 6 bases; bases with no gene match: 5. Germline V gene data show CDR1 as MNHNS and CDR2 as SASEGT. CDR3 sequence reads: CASSSQGADTEAFF. DNA of the CDR3: TGTGCCAGCAGCTCACAGGGGGCTGACACTGAAGCTTTCTTT.

The V and J genes are TRBV19 and TRBJ1-2; possible D gene TRBD1, 6 bases. Deletions cut 7 bases from V and 4 bases from J, with 16 bases between. This CDR3 comprises 14 residues. CDR1 is LNHDA and CDR2 is SQIVND in the germline V gene (reference sequence). In DNA form, the CDR3 reads TGTGCCAGTACCCTCGGACAGCCCTTCTATGGCTACACCTTC. Its protein is CASTLGQPFYGYTF.